This T cell receptor (beta chain) was profiled in a study of blood T cell repertoires in COVID-19. The overall study: Nucleic acid was either cDNA or gDNA, and it came from T cells, B-cell-depleted T cells, or PBMCs.

Study processing details: How many nucleated cells were present was estimated from reference gene primer amplification. TCRdb's copy holds only in-frame clones and misses some; the assay was immunoSEQ multiplex PCR. D and trimming were read from the DNA, whereas the V and J calls and clone size are those reported in that table. The sample records approximately 120,000 clones, approximately 87% being singletons. The sample taken for sequencing was peripheral blood. The receptor's source is a woman aged 45-65 years with acute or convalescent COVID-19.

The CDR3 DNA sequence: TGTGCCAGCAGCTTAAACTCTCTAAATGAGCAGTTCTTC. Translated: CASSLNSLNEQFF. V gene TRBV7-3 combines with J gene TRBJ2-1; the D is unclear. The ends were cut back, 1 base at V and 7 bases at J, with 8 bases in the middle. CDR1 is SGHTA, CDR2 FQGTGA, per germline. This CDR3 contains 13 residues.